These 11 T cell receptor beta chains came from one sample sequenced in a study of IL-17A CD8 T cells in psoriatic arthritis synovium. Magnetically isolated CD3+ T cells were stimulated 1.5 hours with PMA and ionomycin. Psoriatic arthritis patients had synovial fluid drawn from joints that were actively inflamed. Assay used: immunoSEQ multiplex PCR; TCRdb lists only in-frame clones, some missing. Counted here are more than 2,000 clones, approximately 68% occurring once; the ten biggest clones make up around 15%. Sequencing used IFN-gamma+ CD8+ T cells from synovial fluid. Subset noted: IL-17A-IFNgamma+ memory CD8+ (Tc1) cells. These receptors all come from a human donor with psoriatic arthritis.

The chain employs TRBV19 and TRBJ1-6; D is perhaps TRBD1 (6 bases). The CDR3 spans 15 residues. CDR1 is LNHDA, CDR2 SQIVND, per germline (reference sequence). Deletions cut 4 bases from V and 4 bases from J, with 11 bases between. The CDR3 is CASSNRGQYNSPLHF. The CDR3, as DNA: TGTGCCAGTAGTAATCGAGGACAGTATAATTCACCCCTCCACTTT.

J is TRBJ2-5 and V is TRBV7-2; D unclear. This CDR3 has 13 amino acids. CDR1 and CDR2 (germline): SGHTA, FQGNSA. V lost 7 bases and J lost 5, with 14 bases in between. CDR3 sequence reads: CASNWNIGETQYF. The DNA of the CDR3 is TGTGCCAGCAACTGGAATATTGGTGAGACCCAGTACTTC.

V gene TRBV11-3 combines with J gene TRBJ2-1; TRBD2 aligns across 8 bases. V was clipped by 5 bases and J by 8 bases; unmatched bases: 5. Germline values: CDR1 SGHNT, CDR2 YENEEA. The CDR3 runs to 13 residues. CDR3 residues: CASSQVGGDEQFF. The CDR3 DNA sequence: TGTGCCAGCAGCCAAGTCGGGGGGGATGAGCAGTTCTTC. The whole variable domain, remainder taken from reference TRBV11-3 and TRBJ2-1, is EAGVVQSPRYKIIEKKQPVAFWCNPISGHNTLYWYLQNLGQGPELLIRYENEEAVDDSQLPKDRFSAERLKGVDSTLKIQPAELGDSAVYLCASSQVGGDEQFFGPGTRLTVL.

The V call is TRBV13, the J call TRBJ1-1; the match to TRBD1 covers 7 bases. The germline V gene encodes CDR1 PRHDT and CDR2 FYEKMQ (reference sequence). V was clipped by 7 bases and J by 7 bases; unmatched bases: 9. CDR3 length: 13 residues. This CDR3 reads CASTPVGGDEAFF. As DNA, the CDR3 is TGTGCCAGCACCCCGGTAGGGGGCGATGAAGCTTTCTTT.

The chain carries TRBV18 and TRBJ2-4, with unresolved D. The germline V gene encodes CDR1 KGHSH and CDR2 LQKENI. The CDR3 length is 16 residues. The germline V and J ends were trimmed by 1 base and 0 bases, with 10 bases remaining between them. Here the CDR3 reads CASSPLRPGAKNIQYF. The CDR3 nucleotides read TGTGCCAGCTCACCACTCAGACCCGGAGCCAAAAACATTCAGTACTTC.

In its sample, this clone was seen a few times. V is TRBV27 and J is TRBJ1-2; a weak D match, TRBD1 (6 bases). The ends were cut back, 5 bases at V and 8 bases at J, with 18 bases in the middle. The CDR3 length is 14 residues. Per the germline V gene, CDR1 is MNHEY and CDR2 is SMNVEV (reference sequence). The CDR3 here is CASSPVTGTRGYTF. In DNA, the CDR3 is TGTGCCAGCAGTCCCGTCACAGGGACTCGAGGCTACACCTTC.

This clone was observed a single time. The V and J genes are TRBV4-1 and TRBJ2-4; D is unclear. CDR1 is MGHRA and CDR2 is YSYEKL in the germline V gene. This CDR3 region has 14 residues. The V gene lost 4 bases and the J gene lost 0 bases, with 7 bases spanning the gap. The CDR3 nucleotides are TGCGCCAGCAGCCCAAATCTAGCCAAAAACATTCAGTACTTC. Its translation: CASSPNLAKNIQYF.

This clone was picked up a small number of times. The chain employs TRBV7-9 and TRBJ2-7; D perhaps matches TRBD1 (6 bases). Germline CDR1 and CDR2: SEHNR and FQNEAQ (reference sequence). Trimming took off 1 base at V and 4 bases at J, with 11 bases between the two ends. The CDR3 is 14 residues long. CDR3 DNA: TGTGCCAGCAGCTTAGGGAAAACAGGGTACGAGCAGTACTTC. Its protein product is CASSLGKTGYEQYF.

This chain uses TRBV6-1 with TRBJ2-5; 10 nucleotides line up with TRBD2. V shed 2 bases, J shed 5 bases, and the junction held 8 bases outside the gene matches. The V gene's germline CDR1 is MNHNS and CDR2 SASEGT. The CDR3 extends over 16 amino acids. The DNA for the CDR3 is TGTGCCAGCAGTGAATTAGCGGGGGGACTGTTTGAGACCCAGTACTTC. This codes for CASSELAGGLFETQYF.

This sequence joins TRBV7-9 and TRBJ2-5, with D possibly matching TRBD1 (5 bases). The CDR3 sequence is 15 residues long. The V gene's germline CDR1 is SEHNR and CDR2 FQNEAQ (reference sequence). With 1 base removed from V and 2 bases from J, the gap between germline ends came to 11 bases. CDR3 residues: CASSLGGRAQETQYF. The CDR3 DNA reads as TGTGCCAGCAGCTTAGGCGGCAGGGCGCAAGAGACCCAGTACTTC.

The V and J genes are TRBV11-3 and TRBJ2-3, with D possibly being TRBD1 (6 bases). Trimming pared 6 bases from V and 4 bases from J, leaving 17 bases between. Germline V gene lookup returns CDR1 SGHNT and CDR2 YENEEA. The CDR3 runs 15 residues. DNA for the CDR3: TGTGCCAGCAGGAAGGACCAGGGGACGTCAGATACGCAGTATTTT. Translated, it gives CASRKDQGTSDTQYF.